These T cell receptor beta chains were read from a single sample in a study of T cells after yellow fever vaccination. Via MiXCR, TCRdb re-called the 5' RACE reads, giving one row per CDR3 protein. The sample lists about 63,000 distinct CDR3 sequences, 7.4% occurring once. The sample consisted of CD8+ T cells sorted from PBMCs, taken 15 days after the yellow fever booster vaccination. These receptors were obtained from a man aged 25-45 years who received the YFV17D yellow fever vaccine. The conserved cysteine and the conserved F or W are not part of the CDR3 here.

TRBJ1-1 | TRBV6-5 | ASSYSQGGDTEAF
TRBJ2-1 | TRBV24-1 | ATSKGNNEQF
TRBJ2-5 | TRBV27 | ASSITGVGTQY
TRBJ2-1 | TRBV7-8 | ASSRGLAEANEQF
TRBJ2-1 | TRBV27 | ASSLEISSYNEQF
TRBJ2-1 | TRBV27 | ASSLASGGDNEQF
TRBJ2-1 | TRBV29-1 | SVVGGLGNEQF
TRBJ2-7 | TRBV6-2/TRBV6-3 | ASSYYGDSYEQY
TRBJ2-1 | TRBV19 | ASSPAGGYEQF
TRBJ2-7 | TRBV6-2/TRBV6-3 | ASTTILGQGITSQQY
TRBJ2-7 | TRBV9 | ASSNPGQGSYEQY
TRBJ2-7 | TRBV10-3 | AINAGVEQY
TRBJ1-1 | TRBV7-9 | ASSLSGGTEAF
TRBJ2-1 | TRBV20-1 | SARGASNEQF
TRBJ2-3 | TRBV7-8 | ASSLRLAGSGLTDTQY
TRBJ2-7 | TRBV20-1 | SGEIGLGSYEQY
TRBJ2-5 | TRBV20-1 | SAGREQETQY
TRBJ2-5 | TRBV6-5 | TSSYFGQETQY
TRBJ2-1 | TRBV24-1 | ATSGRGSYNEQF
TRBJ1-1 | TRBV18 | ASSPPTGNTEAF
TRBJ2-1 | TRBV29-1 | SVEEDSGVFSYNEQF
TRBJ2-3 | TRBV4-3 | ASSQGTGGVYTQY
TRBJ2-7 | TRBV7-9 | ASSLDPYEQY
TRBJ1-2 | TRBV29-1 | SVPGRSRVRGYT
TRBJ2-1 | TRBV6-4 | ASSEYSSSANEQF
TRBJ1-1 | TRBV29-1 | SVGPVRDTEAF
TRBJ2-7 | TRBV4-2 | ASSETSGEFYEQY
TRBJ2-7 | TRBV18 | ASSPKSGKTYEQY
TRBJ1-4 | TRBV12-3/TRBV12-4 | ASRKSNEKLF
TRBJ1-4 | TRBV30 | AWSRDSRNEKLF
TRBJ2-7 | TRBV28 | ASSWPRGGTYEQY
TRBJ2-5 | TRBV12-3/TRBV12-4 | ASSFYLEGHPPRETQY
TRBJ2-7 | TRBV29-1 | SVEGIEQY
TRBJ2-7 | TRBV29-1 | SVEAGFSYEQY
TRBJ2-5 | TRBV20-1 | SASEGGKTQY
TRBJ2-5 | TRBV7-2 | ASSEQETQY
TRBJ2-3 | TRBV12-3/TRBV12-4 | ASSYGDTQY
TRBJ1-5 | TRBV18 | ASSPARSAQPQH
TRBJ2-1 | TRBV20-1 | SAREGPNPNEQF
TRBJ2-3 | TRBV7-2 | ASSSTSGWRGDTQY
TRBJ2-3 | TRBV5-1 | ASSPGRGRDTQY
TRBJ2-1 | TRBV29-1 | SVGGENEQF
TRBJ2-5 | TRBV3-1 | ASSQAGRGQETQY
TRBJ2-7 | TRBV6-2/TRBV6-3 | ASSYSSREFDEQY
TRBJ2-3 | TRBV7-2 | ASRRIRATSDTQY
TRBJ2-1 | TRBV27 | ASSLLAGYNEQF
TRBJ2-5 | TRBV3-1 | ASSPGTSGSETQY
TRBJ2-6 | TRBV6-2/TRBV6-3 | ASSNISGANVLT
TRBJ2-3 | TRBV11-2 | ASSLKALGDTQY